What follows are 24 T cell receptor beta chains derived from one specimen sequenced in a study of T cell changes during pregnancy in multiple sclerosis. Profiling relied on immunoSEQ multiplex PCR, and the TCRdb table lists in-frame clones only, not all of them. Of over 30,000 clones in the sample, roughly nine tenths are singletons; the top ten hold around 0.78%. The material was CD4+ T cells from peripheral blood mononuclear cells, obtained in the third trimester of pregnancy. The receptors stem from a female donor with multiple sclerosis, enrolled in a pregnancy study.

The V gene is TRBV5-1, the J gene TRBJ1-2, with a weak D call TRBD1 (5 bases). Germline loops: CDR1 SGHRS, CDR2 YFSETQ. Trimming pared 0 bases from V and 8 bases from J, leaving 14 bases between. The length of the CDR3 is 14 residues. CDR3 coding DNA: TGCGCCAGCAGCTTGGCCCAGGGAAAGGGGGGCTACACCTTC. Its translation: CASSLAQGKGGYTF.

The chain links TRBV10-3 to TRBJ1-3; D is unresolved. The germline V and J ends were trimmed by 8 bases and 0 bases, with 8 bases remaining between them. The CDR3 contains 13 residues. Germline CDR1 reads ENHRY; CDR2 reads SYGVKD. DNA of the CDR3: TGTGCCATCGGGGAGAGCTCTGGAAACACCATATATTTT. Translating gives CAIGESSGNTIYF.

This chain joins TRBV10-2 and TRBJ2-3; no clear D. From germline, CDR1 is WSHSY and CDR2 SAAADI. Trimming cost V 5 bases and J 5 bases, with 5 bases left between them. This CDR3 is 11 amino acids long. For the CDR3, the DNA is TGCGCCAGCAGTCTAGGAGATACGCAGTATTTT. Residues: CASSLGDTQYF.

The CDR3 loop is CASSLGDRSNQPQHF. The CDR3 nucleotides are TGCGCCAGCAGCTTGGGGGACAGGAGCAATCAGCCCCAGCATTTT. The genes are TRBV5-1 and TRBJ1-5; 8 bases match TRBD1. The CDR3 length is 15 residues. Germline CDR1 SGHRS, CDR2 YFSETQ. Germline trimming cut 0 bases from V and 1 base from J; bases unmatched to any gene: 0.

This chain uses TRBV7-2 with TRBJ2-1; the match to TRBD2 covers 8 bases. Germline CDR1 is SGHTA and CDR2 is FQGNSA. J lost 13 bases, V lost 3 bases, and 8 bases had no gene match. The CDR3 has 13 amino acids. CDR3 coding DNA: TGTGCCAGCAGCTTGAGCGGGAGCTTCTCCCAGTTCTTC. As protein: CASSLSGSFSQFF. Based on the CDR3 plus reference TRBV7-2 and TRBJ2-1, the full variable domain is GAGVSQSPSNKVTEKGKDVELRCDPISGHTALYWYRQSLGQGLEFLIYFQGNSAPDKSGLPSDRFSAERTGGSVSTLTIQRTQQEDSAVYLCASSLSGSFSQFFGPGTRLTVL.

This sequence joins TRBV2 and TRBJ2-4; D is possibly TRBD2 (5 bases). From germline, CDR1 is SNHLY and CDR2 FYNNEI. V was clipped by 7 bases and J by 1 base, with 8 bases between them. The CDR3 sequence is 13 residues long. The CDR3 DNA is TGTGCCAGCACTGGGGAGGCCAAAAACATTCAGTACTTC. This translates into CASTGEAKNIQYF. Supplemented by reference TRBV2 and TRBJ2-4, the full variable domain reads EPEVTQTPSHQVTQMGQEVILRCVPISNHLYFYWYRQILGQKVEFLVSFYNNEISEKSEIFDDQFSVERPDGSNFTLKIRSTKLEDSAMYFCASTGEAKNIQYFGAGTRLSVL.

The CDR3 loop reads CASSYPSRGQFF. The CDR3 bases are TGTGCCAGCAGTTACCCTAGCAGGGGGCAGTTCTTC. The rearrangement links TRBV6-5 to TRBJ2-1; D is perhaps TRBD1 (6 bases). The V end was cut by 2 bases, the J end by 12 bases, with 11 bases between. Germline-derived CDR1 and CDR2 are MNHEY and SVGAGI. CDR3 size: 12 residues.

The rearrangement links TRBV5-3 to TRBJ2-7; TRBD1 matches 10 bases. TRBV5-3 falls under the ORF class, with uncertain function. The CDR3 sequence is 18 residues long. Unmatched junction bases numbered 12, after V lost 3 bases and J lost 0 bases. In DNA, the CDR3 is TGTGCCAGAAGCTGTGGACAGGGGGACTCGTTAAGCTCCTACGAGCAGTACTTC. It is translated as CARSCGQGDSLSSYEQYF.

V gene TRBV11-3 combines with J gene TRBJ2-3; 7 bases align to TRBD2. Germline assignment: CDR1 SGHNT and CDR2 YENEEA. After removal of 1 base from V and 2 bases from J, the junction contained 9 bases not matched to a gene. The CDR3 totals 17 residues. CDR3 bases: TGTGCCAGCAGCTTAGGGGGGGTCGCGGGAGTCACAGATACGCAGTATTTT. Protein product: CASSLGGVAGVTDTQYF.

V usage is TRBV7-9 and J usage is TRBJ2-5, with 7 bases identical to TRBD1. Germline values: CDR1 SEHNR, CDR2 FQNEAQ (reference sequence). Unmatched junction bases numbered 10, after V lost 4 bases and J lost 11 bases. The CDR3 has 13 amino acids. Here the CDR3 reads CASSSLTGAAQYF. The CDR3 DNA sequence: TGTGCCAGCAGCTCTTTAACAGGGGCGGCGCAGTACTTC. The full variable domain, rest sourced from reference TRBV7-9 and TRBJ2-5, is DTGVSQNPRHKITKRGQNVTFRCDPISEHNRLYWYRQTLGQGPEFLTYFQNEAQLEKSRLLSDRFSAERPKGSFSTLEIQRTEQGDSAMYLCASSSLTGAAQYFGPGTRLLVL.

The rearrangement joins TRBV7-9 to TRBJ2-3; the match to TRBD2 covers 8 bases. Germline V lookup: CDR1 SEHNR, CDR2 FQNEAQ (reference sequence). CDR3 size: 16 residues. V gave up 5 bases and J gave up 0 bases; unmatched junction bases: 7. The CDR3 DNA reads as TGTGCCAGCAGCCCCAAGACTAGCGCCAGCACAGATACGCAGTATTTT. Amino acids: CASSPKTSASTDTQYF.

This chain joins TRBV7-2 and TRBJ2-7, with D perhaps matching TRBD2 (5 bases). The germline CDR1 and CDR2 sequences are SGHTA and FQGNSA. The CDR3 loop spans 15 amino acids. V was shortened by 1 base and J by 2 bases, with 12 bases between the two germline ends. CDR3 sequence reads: CASSLEGLVTYEQYF. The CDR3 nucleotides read TGTGCCAGCAGCTTAGAAGGACTCGTAACCTACGAGCAGTACTTC.

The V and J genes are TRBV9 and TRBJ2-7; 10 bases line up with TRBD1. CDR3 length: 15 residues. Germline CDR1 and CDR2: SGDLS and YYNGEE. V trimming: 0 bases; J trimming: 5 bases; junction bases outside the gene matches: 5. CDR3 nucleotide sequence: TGTGCCAGCAGCGTAGGGGACAGGGGTTCCCACGAGCAGTACTTC. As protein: CASSVGDRGSHEQYF. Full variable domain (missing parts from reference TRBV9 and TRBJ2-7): DSGVTQTPKHLITATGQRVTLRCSPRSGDLSVYWYQQSLDQGLQFLIQYYNGEERAKGNILERFSAQQFPDLHSELNLSSLELGDSALYFCASSVGDRGSHEQYFGPGTRLTVT.

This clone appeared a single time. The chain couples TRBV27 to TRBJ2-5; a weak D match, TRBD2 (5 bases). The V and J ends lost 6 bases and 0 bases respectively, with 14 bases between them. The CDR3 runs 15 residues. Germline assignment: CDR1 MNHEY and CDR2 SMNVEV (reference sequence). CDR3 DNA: TGTGCCAGCAGAAGGACCCCGAGGGACCAAGAGACCCAGTACTTC. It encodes CASRRTPRDQETQYF.

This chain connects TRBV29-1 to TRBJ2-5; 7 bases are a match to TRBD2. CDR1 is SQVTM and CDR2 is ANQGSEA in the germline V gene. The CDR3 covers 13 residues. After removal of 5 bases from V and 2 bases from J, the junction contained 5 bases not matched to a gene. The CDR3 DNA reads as TGCAGCGTTAGGCCTAGCGGACAAGAGACCCAGTACTTC. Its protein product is CSVRPSGQETQYF. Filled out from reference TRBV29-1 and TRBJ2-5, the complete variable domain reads SAVISQKPSRDICQRGTSLTIQCQVDSQVTMMFWYRQQPGQSLTLIATANQGSEATYESGFVIDKFPISRPNLTFSTLTVSNMSPEDSSIYLCSVRPSGQETQYFGPGTRLLVL.

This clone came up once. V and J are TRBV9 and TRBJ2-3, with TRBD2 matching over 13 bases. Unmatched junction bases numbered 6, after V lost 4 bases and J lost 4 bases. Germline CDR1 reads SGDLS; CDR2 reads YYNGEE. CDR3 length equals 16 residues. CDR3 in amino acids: CASSTTSGRRADTQYF. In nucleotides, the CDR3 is TGTGCCAGCAGCACGACTAGCGGGAGGCGGGCAGATACGCAGTATTTT.

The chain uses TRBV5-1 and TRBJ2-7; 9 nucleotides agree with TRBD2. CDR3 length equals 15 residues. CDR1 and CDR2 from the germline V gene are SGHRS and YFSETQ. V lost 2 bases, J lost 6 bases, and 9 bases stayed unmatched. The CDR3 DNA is TGCGCCAGCAGCTTAACAGCTAGCGGGACCGCCGAGCAGTACTTC. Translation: CASSLTASGTAEQYF.

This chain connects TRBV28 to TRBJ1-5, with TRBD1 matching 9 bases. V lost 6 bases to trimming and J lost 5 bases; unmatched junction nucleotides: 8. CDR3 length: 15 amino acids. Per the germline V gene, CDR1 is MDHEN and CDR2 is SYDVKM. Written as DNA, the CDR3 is TGTGCCAGCAGCTGGGGCACAGGGGGCCATCAGCCCCAGCATTTT. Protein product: CASSWGTGGHQPQHF.

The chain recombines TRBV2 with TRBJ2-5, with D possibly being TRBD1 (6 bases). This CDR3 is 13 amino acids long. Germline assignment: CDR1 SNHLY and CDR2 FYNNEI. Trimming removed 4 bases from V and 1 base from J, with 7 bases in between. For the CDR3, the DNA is TGTGCCAGCAGTGGACAGGCCCAAGAGACCCAGTACTTC. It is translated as CASSGQAQETQYF.

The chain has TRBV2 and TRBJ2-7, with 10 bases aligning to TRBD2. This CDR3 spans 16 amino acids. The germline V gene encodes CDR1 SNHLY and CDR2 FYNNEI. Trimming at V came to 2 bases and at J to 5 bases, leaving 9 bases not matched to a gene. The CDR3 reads CASSESQLAGAHEQYF. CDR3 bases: TGTGCCAGCAGTGAAAGCCAGCTAGCGGGAGCCCACGAGCAGTACTTC.

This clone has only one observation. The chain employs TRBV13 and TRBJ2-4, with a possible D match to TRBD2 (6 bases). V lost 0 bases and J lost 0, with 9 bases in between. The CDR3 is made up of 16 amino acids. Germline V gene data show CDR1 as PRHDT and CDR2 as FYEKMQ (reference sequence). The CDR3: CASSLGLGGAKNIQYF. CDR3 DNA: TGTGCCAGCAGCTTAGGCCTGGGGGGAGCCAAAAACATTCAGTACTTC.

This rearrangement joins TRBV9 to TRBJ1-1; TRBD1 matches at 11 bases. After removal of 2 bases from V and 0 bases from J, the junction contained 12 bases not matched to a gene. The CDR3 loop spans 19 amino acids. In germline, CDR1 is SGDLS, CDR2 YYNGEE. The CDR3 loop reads CASSVAPGRGQGVNTEAFF. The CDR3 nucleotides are TGTGCCAGCAGCGTCGCTCCCGGCAGGGGACAGGGGGTGAACACTGAAGCTTTCTTT.

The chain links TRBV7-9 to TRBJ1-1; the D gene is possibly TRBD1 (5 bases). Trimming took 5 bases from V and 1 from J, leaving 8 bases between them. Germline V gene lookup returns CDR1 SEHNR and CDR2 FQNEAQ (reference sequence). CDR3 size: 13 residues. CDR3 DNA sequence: TGTGCCAGCAGCGAAGGACAGAACACTGAAGCTTTCTTT. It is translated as CASSEGQNTEAFF.

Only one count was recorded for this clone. CDR3 loop: CAWRNLRDRGSNYGYTF. The CDR3 DNA is TGTGCCTGGAGAAATCTCCGGGACAGAGGGTCTAACTATGGCTACACCTTC. This chain connects TRBV30 to TRBJ1-2; 7 bases agree with TRBD1. The V gene's germline CDR1 is GTSNPN and CDR2 SVGIG (reference sequence). Unmatched junction bases numbered 13, after V lost 3 bases and J lost 0 bases. This CDR3 is 17 amino acids long.